Following are 11 T cell receptor beta chains from one sample sequenced in a study of naive and memory T cell subsets. Both TRBC1 and TRBC2 were covered by a beta constant-region primer of two equimolar oligonucleotides. TCRdb reprocessed the UMI-ligation and nested PCR reads via MiXCR and lists one record per CDR3 protein. The sample comprises some 87,000 distinct CDR3 sequences, roughly 7% of which are singletons, and around 1.5% rests with the top ten. The material sequenced was central memory CD4+ T cells from blood. The receptors were sampled from a human donor in good health.

A few counts support this clonotype. This chain connects TRBV6-1 to TRBJ2-1; 10 bases map to TRBD1. CDR3 length: 14 amino acids. V lost 6 bases to trimming and J lost 4 bases; unmatched junction nucleotides: 3. Germline CDR1 MNHNS, CDR2 SASEGT. The CDR3 nucleotides are TGTGCCAGCAGACCGGGACAGGGGTACAATGAGCAGTTCTTC. Its translation: CASRPGQGYNEQFF.

This clonotype was recorded at least ten times. The gene calls are TRBV20-1 and TRBJ2-3; no reliable D call. The V and J ends lost 1 base and 0 bases respectively, with 14 bases between them. The CDR3 runs to 16 residues. From germline, CDR1 is DFQATT and CDR2 SNEGSKA (reference sequence). The CDR3 sequence is CSARAVQSPSTDTQYF. The CDR3 region has the DNA TGCAGTGCTAGAGCCGTCCAGAGTCCTAGCACAGATACGCAGTATTTT.

In this sample, this clonotype turned up a few times. In DNA form, the CDR3 reads TGTGCCAGCCATGGTGGGGGGCAGGAGACCCAGTACTTC. It yields the protein CASHGGGQETQYF. This chain uses TRBV7-2 with TRBJ2-5, with D perhaps assigned TRBD1 or TRBD2 (6 bases each). CDR3 size: 13 residues. Trimming removed 8 bases from V and 5 bases from J, with 15 bases in between. Per germline, CDR1 SGHTA and CDR2 FQGNSA.

The rearrangement uses TRBV5-6 and TRBJ2-4, with a possible D match to TRBD1 (6 bases). CDR1 and CDR2 (germline): SGHDT, YYEEEE. The CDR3 runs 15 residues. Trimming pared 4 bases from V and 9 bases from J, leaving 20 bases between. In DNA, the CDR3 is TGTGCCAGCAGCATAGACTACAGGGAGTGGGGCATTCAGTACTTC. Protein sequence: CASSIDYREWGIQYF.

V and J are TRBV20-1 and TRBJ1-2; 8 nucleotides agree with TRBD1. Germline V gene sequence: CDR1 DFQATT, CDR2 SNEGSKA (reference sequence). The CDR3 totals 14 residues. V shed 4 bases, J shed 4 bases, and the junction held 8 bases outside the gene matches. The CDR3 is CSANPGGKGYGYTF. CDR3 in DNA: TGCAGTGCTAATCCAGGGGGCAAGGGCTATGGCTACACCTTC.

This clonotype is labeled as medium-sized. The rearrangement joins TRBV14 to TRBJ2-5, with 7 bases fitting TRBD1. This CDR3 has 15 amino acids. The germline CDR1 and CDR2 sequences are SGHDN and FVKESK. V shed 3 bases and J 5 bases; nucleotides not matched to a gene: 9. The DNA for the CDR3 is TGTGCCAGCAGCCATCGGACAGGTCAGCACGAGACCCAGTACTTC. Protein sequence: CASSHRTGQHETQYF.

This clonotype was detected ten times or more. This sequence joins TRBV11-2 and TRBJ1-6; TRBD1 matches 8 bases. CDR3 length: 14 amino acids. V shed 4 bases, J shed 14 bases, and the junction held 10 bases outside the gene matches. Per germline, CDR1 SGHAT and CDR2 FQNNGV. DNA of the CDR3: TGTGCCAGCAGCTCCATAGGACAGGGAAGGGCCCTCCACTTT. Its protein product is CASSSIGQGRALHF.

This clonotype turned up a few times. This chain links TRBV7-2 with TRBJ2-4; D call uncertain. The CDR3 runs 14 residues. Trimming stripped 5 bases from V and 0 bases from J, with 8 bases between. Germline CDR1 SGHTA, CDR2 FQGNSA. The CDR3 loop reads CASSAALAKNIQYF. The DNA of the CDR3 is TGTGCCAGCAGCGCGGCCCTAGCCAAAAACATTCAGTACTTC.

The chain combines TRBV15 with TRBJ1-1; D may be TRBD1 (6 bases). Germline V gene lookup returns CDR1 LNHNV and CDR2 YYDKDF (reference sequence). Between the trimmed V and J ends, which lost 6 bases and 4 bases, there was a span of 12 bases. This CDR3 has 13 residues. DNA of the CDR3: TGTGCCACCAGTTTGGACAGAAGCACTGAAGCTTTCTTT. It is translated as CATSLDRSTEAFF.

The chain combines TRBV28 with TRBJ1-2; D might be TRBD1 (5 bases). Looked up from germline, CDR1 is MDHEN and CDR2 is SYDVKM. The CDR3 runs to 12 residues. With 2 bases removed from V and 11 bases from J, the gap between germline ends came to 12 bases. The CDR3 sequence: CASSLKQGGYTF. The CDR3 coding sequence is TGTGCCAGCAGTTTAAAGCAGGGAGGGTACACCTTC.

This clonotype was recorded many times. The V gene is TRBV29-1, the J gene TRBJ1-2; D uncertain. Germline lookup yields CDR1 SQVTM and CDR2 ANQGSEA. The CDR3 has 12 amino acids. The V and J ends lost 1 base and 7 bases respectively, with 10 bases between them. The CDR3 loop reads CSVEGGGGGYTF. CDR3 nucleotide sequence: TGCAGCGTTGAAGGTGGCGGAGGTGGCTACACCTTC. Filled out from reference TRBV29-1 and TRBJ1-2, the complete variable domain reads SAVISQKPSRDICQRGTSLTIQCQVDSQVTMMFWYRQQPGQSLTLIATANQGSEATYESGFVIDKFPISRPNLTFSTLTVSNMSPEDSSIYLCSVEGGGGGYTFGSGTRLTVV.